This TCR beta chain was observed in a study of T cells in Graves' hyperthyroidism and ophthalmopathy. Study outcomes and limitations: The model's output predicted ophthalmopathy at a median of roughly 6 months prior to onset. Most clonotypes that expanded in the thyroid above 0.001 also showed up in blood.

Germline loops: CDR1 KGHSH, CDR2 LQKENI. V dropped 3 bases and J dropped 6 bases, with 18 bases sitting between them. CDR3 size: 16 residues. The source material, RNA transcripts, was used to amplify TCR beta CDR3 regions. The TCR CDR3 was amplified in a first-round RT-PCR using the HTBI primer set. TCRdb called the multiplex PCR reads again in MiXCR, with one record for every CDR3 protein. The data contain 300,000 to 350,000 distinct CDR3 sequences, approximately 13% of them singletons. A remark on this clonotype: The antigen remains unidentified.

Patients aged 18 to 65 had newly diagnosed hyperthyroidism that had lasted under 2 months. A roughly 9.3 ml volume of fresh peripheral blood provided the PBMCs. Sequenced sample: blood. This receptor was identified in a woman younger than 45 with Graves' hyperthyroidism. The chain carries TRBV18 and TRBJ2-1, with D perhaps being TRBD1 or TRBD2 (6 bases each). The CDR3 is CASSPSMRGATNEQFF. The CDR3 coding sequence is TGTGCCAGCTCACCTTCCATGAGGGGGGCCACCAATGAGCAGTTCTTC.